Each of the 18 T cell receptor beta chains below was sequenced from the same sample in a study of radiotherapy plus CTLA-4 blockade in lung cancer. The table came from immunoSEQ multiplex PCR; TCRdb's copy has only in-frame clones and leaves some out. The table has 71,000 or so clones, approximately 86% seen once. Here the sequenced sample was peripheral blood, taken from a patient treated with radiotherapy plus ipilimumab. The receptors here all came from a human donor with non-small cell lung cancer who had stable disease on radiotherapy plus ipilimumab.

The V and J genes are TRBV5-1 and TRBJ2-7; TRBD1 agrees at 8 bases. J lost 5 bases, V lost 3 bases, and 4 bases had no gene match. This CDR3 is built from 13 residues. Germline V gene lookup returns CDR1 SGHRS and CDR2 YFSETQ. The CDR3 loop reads CASSSDRGNEQYF. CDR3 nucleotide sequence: TGCGCCAGCAGCTCTGACAGGGGAAACGAGCAGTACTTC.

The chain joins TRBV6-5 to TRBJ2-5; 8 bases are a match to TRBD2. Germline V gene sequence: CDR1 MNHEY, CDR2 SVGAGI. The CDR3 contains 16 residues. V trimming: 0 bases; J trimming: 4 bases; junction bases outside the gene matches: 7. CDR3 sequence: CASSYSGLAGGETQYF. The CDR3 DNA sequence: TGTGCCAGCAGTTACTCGGGGCTAGCGGGTGGAGAGACCCAGTACTTC.

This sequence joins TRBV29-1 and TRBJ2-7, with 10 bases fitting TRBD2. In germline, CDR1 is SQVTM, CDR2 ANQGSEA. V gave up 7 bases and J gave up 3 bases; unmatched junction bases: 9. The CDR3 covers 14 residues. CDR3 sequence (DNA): TGCAGCGGGGGGGCTAGCGGGAGTTTCTACGAGCAGTACTTC. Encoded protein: CSGGASGSFYEQYF.

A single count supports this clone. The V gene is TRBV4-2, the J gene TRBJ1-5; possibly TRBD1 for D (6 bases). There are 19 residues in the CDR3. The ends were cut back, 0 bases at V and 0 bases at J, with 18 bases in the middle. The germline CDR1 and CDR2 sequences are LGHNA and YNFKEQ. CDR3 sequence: CASSQELPGGANSNQPQHF. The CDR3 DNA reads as TGTGCCAGCAGCCAAGAGCTCCCCGGGGGGGCAAATAGCAATCAGCCCCAGCATTTT.

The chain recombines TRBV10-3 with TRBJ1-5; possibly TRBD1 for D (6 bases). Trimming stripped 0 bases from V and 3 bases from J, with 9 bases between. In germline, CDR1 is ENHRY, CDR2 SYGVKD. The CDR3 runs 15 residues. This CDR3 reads CAISESTGYNQPQHF. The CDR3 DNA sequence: TGTGCCATCAGTGAGTCCACAGGGTACAATCAGCCCCAGCATTTT.

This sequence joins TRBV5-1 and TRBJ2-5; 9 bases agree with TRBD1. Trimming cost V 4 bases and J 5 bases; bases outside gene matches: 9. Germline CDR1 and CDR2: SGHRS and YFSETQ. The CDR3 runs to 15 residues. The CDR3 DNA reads TGCGCCAGCAGCCGGAACCGGGACAGGGTGGAGACCCAGTACTTC. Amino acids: CASSRNRDRVETQYF.

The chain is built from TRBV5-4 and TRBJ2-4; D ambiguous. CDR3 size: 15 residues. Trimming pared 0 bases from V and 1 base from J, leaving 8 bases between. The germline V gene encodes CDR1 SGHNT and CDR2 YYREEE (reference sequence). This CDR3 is CASSLVQGAKNIQYF. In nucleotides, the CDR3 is TGTGCCAGCAGCTTGGTCCAAGGGGCCAAAAACATTCAGTACTTC. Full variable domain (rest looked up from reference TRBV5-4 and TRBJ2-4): ETGVTQSPTHLIKTRGQQVTLRCSSQSGHNTVSWYQQALGQGPQFIFQYYREEENGRGNFPPRFSGLQFPNYSSELNVNALELDDSALYLCASSLVQGAKNIQYFGAGTRLSVL.

DNA for the CDR3: TGTGCCAGCAGTTACGAAGTTGGGGACAGGGGAGTATATTTT. It yields the protein CASSYEVGDRGVYF. The V and J genes are TRBV6-5 and TRBJ2-3, with 10 nucleotides matching TRBD1. V dropped 2 bases and J dropped 15; count of bases not matched to a gene: 11. Germline V lookup: CDR1 MNHEY, CDR2 SVGAGI. The CDR3 length is 14 residues.

CDR3 sequence (DNA): TGTGCCAGCAGCCAAGTTCCAAAGCGGAGCACAGATACGCAGTATTTT. Translation gives CASSQVPKRSTDTQYF. The chain links TRBV14 to TRBJ2-3; maybe TRBD2 (5 bases). The V gene lost 1 base and the J gene lost 0 bases, with 11 bases spanning the gap. Germline lookup yields CDR1 SGHDN and CDR2 FVKESK. This CDR3 contains 16 residues.

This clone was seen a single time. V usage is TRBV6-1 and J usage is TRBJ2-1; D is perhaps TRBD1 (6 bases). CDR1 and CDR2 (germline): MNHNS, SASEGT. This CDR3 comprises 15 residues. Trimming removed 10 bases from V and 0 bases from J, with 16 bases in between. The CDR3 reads CAIPGGGVSYNEQFF. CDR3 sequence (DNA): TGTGCCATCCCTGGGGGCGGCGTCTCCTACAATGAGCAGTTCTTC.

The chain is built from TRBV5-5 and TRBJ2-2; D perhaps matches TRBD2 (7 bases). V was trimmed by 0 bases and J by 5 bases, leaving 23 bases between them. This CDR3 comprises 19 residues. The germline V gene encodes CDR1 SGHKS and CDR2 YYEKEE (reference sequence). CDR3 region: CASSLVVGGRGAGTGELFF. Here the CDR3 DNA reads TGTGCCAGCAGCTTGGTAGTCGGGGGGCGAGGCGCAGGGACCGGGGAGCTGTTTTTT.

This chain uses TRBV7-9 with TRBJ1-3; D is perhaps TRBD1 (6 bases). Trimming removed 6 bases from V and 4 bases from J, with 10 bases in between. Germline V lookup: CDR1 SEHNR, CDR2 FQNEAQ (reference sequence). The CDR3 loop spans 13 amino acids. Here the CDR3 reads CASRGGAGNTIYF. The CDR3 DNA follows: TGTGCCAGCAGAGGGGGTGCGGGAAACACCATATATTTT. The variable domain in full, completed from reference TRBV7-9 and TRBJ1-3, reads DTGVSQNPRHKITKRGQNVTFRCDPISEHNRLYWYRQTLGQGPEFLTYFQNEAQLEKSRLLSDRFSAERPKGSFSTLEIQRTEQGDSAMYLCASRGGAGNTIYFGEGSWLTVV.

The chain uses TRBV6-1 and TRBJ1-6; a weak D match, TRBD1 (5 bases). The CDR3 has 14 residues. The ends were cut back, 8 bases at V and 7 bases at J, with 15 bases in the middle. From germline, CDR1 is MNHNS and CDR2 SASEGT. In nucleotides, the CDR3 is TGTGCCAGCCGCCCGGTGGGGCCCAATTCACCCCTCCACTTT. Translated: CASRPVGPNSPLHF.

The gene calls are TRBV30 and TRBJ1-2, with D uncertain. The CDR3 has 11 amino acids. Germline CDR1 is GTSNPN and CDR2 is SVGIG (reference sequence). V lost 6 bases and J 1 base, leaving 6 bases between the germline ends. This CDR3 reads CACQSNYGYTF. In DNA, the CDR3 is TGTGCCTGCCAAAGTAACTATGGCTACACCTTC.

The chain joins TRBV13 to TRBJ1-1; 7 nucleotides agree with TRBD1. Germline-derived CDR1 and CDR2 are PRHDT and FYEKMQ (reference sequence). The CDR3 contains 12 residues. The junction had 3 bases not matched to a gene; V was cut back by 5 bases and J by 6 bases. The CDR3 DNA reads TGTGCCAGCAGCCCGGGACAGTCTGAAGCTTTCTTT. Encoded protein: CASSPGQSEAFF.

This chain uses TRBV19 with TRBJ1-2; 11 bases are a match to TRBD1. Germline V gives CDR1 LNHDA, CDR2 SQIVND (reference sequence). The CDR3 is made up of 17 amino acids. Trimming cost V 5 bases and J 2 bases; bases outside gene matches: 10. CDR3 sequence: CASSPRTGGNLNYGYTF. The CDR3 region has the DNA TGTGCCAGTAGTCCCAGGACAGGGGGCAATTTAAACTATGGCTACACCTTC.

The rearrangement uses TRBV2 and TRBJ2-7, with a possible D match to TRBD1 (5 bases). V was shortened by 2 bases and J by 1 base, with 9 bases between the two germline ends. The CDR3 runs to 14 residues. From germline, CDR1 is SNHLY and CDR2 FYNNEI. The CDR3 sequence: CASSELDTSYEQYF. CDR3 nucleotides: TGTGCCAGCAGTGAACTGGACACTTCCTACGAGCAGTACTTC.

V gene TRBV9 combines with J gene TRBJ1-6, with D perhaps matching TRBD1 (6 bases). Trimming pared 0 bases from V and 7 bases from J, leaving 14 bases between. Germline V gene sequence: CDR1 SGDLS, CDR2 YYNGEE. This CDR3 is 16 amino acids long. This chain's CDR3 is CASSVGGGAENSPLHF. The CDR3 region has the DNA TGTGCCAGCAGCGTAGGTGGGGGCGCGGAGAATTCACCCCTCCACTTT.